The rows below give T cell receptor beta chains drawn from one sample of a study of blood T cell repertoires in COVID-19. Only in-frame clones appear in the TCRdb table, and some are missing; sequencing was by immunoSEQ multiplex PCR. The profile covers 250,000 to 350,000 clones, with roughly 85% appearing a single time and about 3% taken by the ten largest. Sequenced input: peripheral blood. The receptor source for this set is a young woman with active or convalescent COVID-19. Each CDR3 is given with its conserved first and last residue. A D gene is named only where the DNA matches it firmly. A clone size is listed for some rows: how often the clone was seen (once, few, many), or a class if it is expanded.

TRBD1	.	TRBJ2-3	TRBV6-5	CASSYSGGGTDTQYF	TGTGCCAGCAGTTACTCAGGGGGCGGGACAGATACGCAGTATTTT
.	.	TRBJ2-7	TRBV5-1	CASSLGAGRYYEQYF	TGCGCCAGCAGCTTGGGGGCGGGACGGTACTACGAGCAGTACTTC
.	.	TRBJ1-2	TRBV30	CAWSEHNYGYTF	TGTGCCTGGAGTGAGCATAACTATGGCTACACCTTC
.	.	TRBJ2-3	TRBV10-3	CATSQGTDTQYF	TGTGCCACTTCACAGGGAACCGATACGCAGTATTTT
.	.	TRBJ2-2	TRBV5-1	CASSSDRNTGELFF	TGCGCCAGCAGCTCCGACAGGAACACCGGGGAGCTGTTTTTT
.	.	TRBJ2-3	TRBV7-2	CASSPRGGSDTQYF	TGTGCCAGCAGCCCCAGAGGAGGGTCAGATACGCAGTATTTT
TRBD1	.	TRBJ1-2	TRBV6-5	CASSSQGADYGYTF	TGTGCCAGCAGTTCCCAGGGGGCGGACTATGGCTACACCTTC
TRBD2	once	TRBJ2-1	TRBV28	CASSVRLAAYNEQFF	TGTGCCAGCAGTGTGCGACTAGCGGCCTACAATGAGCAGTTCTTC
TRBD1	.	TRBJ1-1	TRBV6-5	CASSPWTGNHNEAFF	TGTGCCAGCAGTCCATGGACAGGGAACCATAATGAAGCTTTCTTT
.	few	TRBJ2-7	TRBV29-1	CSAVDRTPYEQYF	TGCAGCGCCGTGGACAGAACCCCCTACGAGCAGTACTTC
.	few	TRBJ1-3	TRBV6-5	CASSYSGGYSGNTIYF	TGTGCCAGCAGTTACTCGGGAGGCTACTCTGGAAACACCATATATTTT
.	.	TRBJ1-2	TRBV7-2	CASSLAQTINYGYTF	TGTGCCAGCAGCTTAGCGCAGACAATTAACTATGGCTACACCTTC
.	few	TRBJ1-6	TRBV30	CAWTTGIGGPYNSPLHF	TGTGCCTGGACTACCGGTATTGGGGGCCCCTATAATTCACCCCTCCACTTT
.	.	TRBJ2-2	TRBV6-5	CASSTQGFGELFF	TGTGCCAGCAGTACACAGGGTTTTGGGGAGCTGTTTTTT
.	once	TRBJ2-3	TRBV5-1	CASSTRGTPDTQYF	TGCGCCAGCAGCACACGGGGGACCCCAGATACGCAGTATTTT
TRBD1	.	TRBJ1-5	TRBV3-1/TRBV3-2	CASSPTGQGQRDAPLSNQPQHF	TGTGCCAGCAGCCCAACTGGACAGGGCCAACGTGACGCCCCCCTTAGCAATCAGCCCCAGCATTTT
.	.	TRBJ2-3	TRBV6-1	CASSEARQDTQYF	TGTGCCAGCAGTGAAGCGAGACAAGATACGCAGTATTTT
TRBD2	.	TRBJ2-1	TRBV5-1	CASSLGAGGRSVAEQFF	TGCGCCAGCAGCTTGGGCGCGGGGGGGCGGTCGGTGGCTGAGCAGTTCTTC
TRBD2	few	TRBJ2-2	TRBV9	CASSPTGTSGDRGGELFF	TGTGCCAGCAGCCCAACCGGGACTAGCGGGGACCGAGGCGGGGAGCTGTTTTTT
.	.	TRBJ1-1	TRBV29-1	CSVAGAQVGTEAFF	TGCAGCGTTGCTGGGGCCCAGGTGGGCACTGAAGCTTTCTTT
TRBD2	.	TRBJ2-3	TRBV7-3	CASSSSGGAGDTQYF	TGTGCCAGCAGCTCGAGCGGGGGGGCCGGAGATACGCAGTATTTT
.	.	TRBJ1-2	TRBV19	CATKTVLGYTF	TGTGCCACCAAGACAGTTTTGGGCTACACCTTC
.	.	TRBJ2-1	TRBV19	CASSRGAGNEQFF	TGTGCCAGTTCCCGGGGGGCCGGCAATGAGCAGTTCTTC
.	.	TRBJ1-5	TRBV6-1	CASSEGKGIRGQPQHF	TGTGCCAGCAGTGAAGGGAAGGGGATAAGGGGTCAGCCCCAGCATTTT
TRBD2	.	TRBJ2-3	TRBV24-1	CATSDQGTSGGFEEDTQYF	TGTGCCACCAGTGACCAGGGGACTAGCGGGGGGTTCGAGGAAGATACGCAGTATTTT
.	.	TRBJ1-1	TRBV7-8	CASSRKGGNTEAFF	TGTGCCAGCAGCAGAAAGGGAGGCAACACTGAAGCTTTCTTT
.	once	TRBJ1-5	TRBV28	CASRDGGGNQPQHF	TGTGCCAGCCGAGACGGCGGGGGTAATCAGCCCCAGCATTTT
.	.	TRBJ1-1	TRBV5-5	CASSLATEAEAFF	TGTGCCAGCAGCTTGGCAACAGAAGCTGAAGCTTTCTTT
.	.	TRBJ1-3	TRBV5-1	CASSLGTGFLSGNTIYF	TGCGCCAGCAGCTTGGGTACAGGCTTCCTTTCTGGAAACACCATATATTTT
.	.	TRBJ1-1	TRBV6-2/TRBV6-3	CASSYGSYTEAFF	TGTGCCAGCAGTTACGGCAGTTACACTGAAGCTTTCTTT
.	.	TRBJ2-1	TRBV12-3/TRBV12-4	CASSLIGDNEQFF	TGTGCCAGCAGTTTAATCGGGGACAATGAGCAGTTCTTC
TRBD1	.	TRBJ1-6	TRBV6-2/TRBV6-3	CASSSDRGWVSPLHF	TGTGCCAGCAGTTCGGACAGGGGATGGGTATCACCCCTCCACTTT
TRBD1	.	TRBJ1-1	TRBV7-2	CASSLTQTGTEAFF	TGTGCCAGCAGCTTAACCCAGACAGGGACTGAAGCTTTCTTT
TRBD2	.	TRBJ2-5	TRBV7-2	CASSLNGGGALIETQYF	TGTGCCAGCAGCTTAAACGGCGGGGGGGCCTTAATAGAGACCCAGTACTTC
.	.	TRBJ1-6	TRBV5-1	CASRTDGSRSPLHF	TGCGCCAGCAGAACAGACGGCTCCCGTTCACCCCTCCACTTT
TRBD1	few	TRBJ1-1	TRBV29-1	CSVEGQGAKTEAFF	TGCAGCGTTGAAGGACAGGGGGCGAAAACTGAAGCTTTCTTT
.	.	TRBJ2-1	TRBV7-3	CASSPRGTLYSYNEQFF	TGTGCCAGCAGCCCCCGGGGGACCTTATACTCCTACAATGAGCAGTTCTTC
TRBD2	many	TRBJ2-7	TRBV7-2	CASSSGSSGVNEQYF	TGTGCCAGCAGCTCCGGTAGTAGCGGGGTCAACGAGCAGTACTTC
TRBD1	.	TRBJ1-2	TRBV29-1	CSVEIQDREFYGYTF	TGCAGCGTTGAAATACAGGACAGGGAATTCTATGGCTACACCTTC
.	.	TRBJ2-5	TRBV5-4	CASSGRNEETQYF	TGTGCCAGCAGTGGGAGAAACGAAGAGACCCAGTACTTC
.	.	TRBJ1-2	TRBV7-2	CASSLDSYGYTF	TGTGCCAGCAGCTTAGATTCATATGGCTACACCTTC
.	few	TRBJ1-1	TRBV6-5	CASSRPEGQGYAFF	TGTGCCAGCAGTCGCCCGGAAGGGCAGGGATACGCTTTCTTT
.	.	TRBJ1-1	TRBV19	CASSLQGLDAEAFF	TGTGCCAGTAGTTTACAGGGTTTAGACGCTGAAGCTTTCTTT
.	.	TRBJ2-7	TRBV6-4	CASVTASYEQYF	TGTGCCAGCGTGACAGCTAGCTACGAGCAGTACTTC
TRBD1	.	TRBJ1-2	TRBV6-5	CASSYQGGGYTF	TGTGCCAGCAGTTACCAGGGGGGAGGCTACACCTTC
TRBD2	.	TRBJ2-1	TRBV2	CASSPTSGGANEQFF	TGTGCCAGCAGTCCTACTAGCGGGGGGGCCAATGAGCAGTTCTTC
.	.	TRBJ1-1	TRBV7-8	CASSFREYSTEAFF	TGTGCCAGCAGCTTTAGGGAGTATTCCACTGAAGCTTTCTTT
TRBD2	once	TRBJ2-5	TRBV28	CASGGGQETQYF	TGTGCCTCGGGGGGTGGCCAAGAGACCCAGTACTTC
.	.	TRBJ1-2	TRBV30	CAWSPTALTF	TGTGCCTGGAGCCCGACAGCGTTAACCTTC
.	.	TRBJ2-2	TRBV7-3	CASSLGGNTGELFF	TGTGCCAGCAGCTTAGGAGGGAACACCGGGGAGCTGTTTTTT
.	.	TRBJ1-2	TRBV15	CATSRGLGGNGYTF	TGTGCCACCAGCAGGGGACTAGGGGGTAATGGCTACACCTTC
TRBD1	.	TRBJ1-1	TRBV7-2	CASSDRVLAFF	TGTGCCAGCAGCGACAGGGTGCTTGCTTTCTTT
.	.	TRBJ1-1	TRBV5-1	CASSSTQERGTEAFF	TGCGCCAGCAGCTCAACTCAAGAGCGGGGCACTGAAGCTTTCTTT
.	.	TRBJ2-5	TRBV3-1/TRBV3-2	CASSQGSMGLLRETQYF	TGTGCCAGCAGCCAAGGATCAATGGGACTCCTTAGAGAGACCCAGTACTTC
TRBD1	.	TRBJ2-7	TRBV27	CASSLWTGGAHEQYF	TGTGCCAGCAGTTTATGGACAGGGGGCGCCCACGAGCAGTACTTC